These 13 T cell receptor beta chains originate from one sample sequenced in a study of cytotoxic CD8 clonotypes in ibrutinib-treated CLL (dated by TCRdb to 2020 to 2023). Libraries were constructed by the immunoSEQ multiplex PCR assay. As stored in TCRdb, this immuneACCESS dataset retains in-frame rearrangements with V and J assigned. A fraction of the clones does not appear; measured against another copy, unresolved V genes explain less than half of the discrepancy, and the remainder lacks a known reason. The sample contains some 80,000 clones, roughly 83% of them found a single time. The ten largest account for 4.8% of the sample. The intended sense of this specimen's time point label: 12 months on ibrutinib. The material was PBMCs, obtained after 12 months of ibrutinib treatment. These receptors all come from a human donor with chronic lymphocytic leukemia.

J is TRBJ1-5 and V is TRBV28; no firm D call. Between the trimmed V and J ends, which lost 8 bases and 5 bases, there was a span of 13 bases. This CDR3 comprises 13 residues. CDR1 is MDHEN, CDR2 SYDVKM, per germline. DNA for the CDR3: TGTGCCAGCGTTCCCCTGGGCGATCAGCCCCAGCATTTT. Residues: CASVPLGDQPQHF.

The rearrangement joins TRBV6-5 to TRBJ2-5; tentatively, D is TRBD1 or TRBD2 (6 bases each). This CDR3 is 15 amino acids long. The germline V gene encodes CDR1 MNHEY and CDR2 SVGAGI. Trimming took 0 bases from V and 7 from J, leaving 15 bases between them. The CDR3 region is CASSYSGGLGLTQYF. The CDR3 DNA reads TGTGCCAGCAGTTACTCGGGGGGCCTTGGGTTGACCCAGTACTTC.

This clone has at least ten counts. The chain is built from TRBV11-2 and TRBJ2-7; 10 bases fit TRBD1. Germline V gene data show CDR1 as SGHAT and CDR2 as FQNNGV. Trimming took 1 base from V and 6 from J; bases not matched to a gene: 3. This CDR3 region has 14 residues. CDR3 region: CASSLGGQGSEQYF. CDR3 bases: TGTGCCAGCAGCTTAGGGGGACAGGGGAGCGAGCAGTACTTC.

The rearrangement joins TRBV7-8 to TRBJ2-2; TRBD2 matches at 9 bases. Germline V gene sequence: CDR1 SGHVS, CDR2 FQNEAQ. The CDR3 covers 16 residues. V lost 4 bases and J lost 6; bases outside the gene matches: 9. The CDR3 DNA follows: TGTGCCAGCAGCTCGGCTAGCGGGGCCTTCCCCGGGGAGCTGTTTTTT. It specifies CASSSASGAFPGELFF.

J is TRBJ2-1 and V is TRBV29-1; D not certain. CDR1 SQVTM and CDR2 ANQGSEA come from the germline V gene. The CDR3 length is 13 residues. Trimming left V 8 bases short and J 4 bases short, with 15 bases between. The CDR3, as DNA: TGCAGCCCACTAAAGGCGGAGTACAATGAGCAGTTCTTC. Residues: CSPLKAEYNEQFF.

The rearrangement uses TRBV5-6 and TRBJ1-5, with TRBD1 matching over 7 bases. The CDR3 extends over 16 amino acids. Germline V gene lookup returns CDR1 SGHDT and CDR2 YYEEEE. With 4 bases clipped from V and 11 bases from J, the junction kept 18 bases outside the gene matches. The CDR3 DNA follows: TGTGCCAGCAGCCCCAGGGGGGTAGGGAGTCAATCAGCCCAGCATTTT. Translation: CASSPRGVGSQSAQHF.

The V gene is TRBV25-1, the J gene TRBJ1-1, with D tentatively TRBD1 (5 bases). The germline V gene encodes CDR1 MGHDK and CDR2 SYGVNS. Trimming stripped 3 bases from V and 1 base from J, with 12 bases between. The CDR3 extends over 15 amino acids. DNA for the CDR3: TGTGCCAGCAGTGACCCCGGGGGTCCGAACACTGAAGCTTTCTTT. Translated: CASSDPGGPNTEAFF.

The rearrangement links TRBV5-6 to TRBJ2-3; D uncertain. This CDR3 comprises 11 residues. Germline V CDR1 and CDR2: SGHDT, YYEEEE. Trimming shortened V by 3 bases and J by 5 bases, and 4 bases separated the two germline ends. CDR3 sequence: CASSWEDTQYF. CDR3 DNA: TGTGCCAGCAGCTGGGAAGATACGCAGTATTTT.

A single count supports this clone. The chain couples TRBV28 to TRBJ2-5, with 11 bases fitting TRBD1. Germline lookup yields CDR1 MDHEN and CDR2 SYDVKM. The CDR3 runs to 15 residues. The trim removed 4 bases at V and 3 bases at J, leaving 4 bases unmatched. In DNA, the CDR3 is TGTGCCAGCAGTTCCCCGGGACAGGGGGAAGAGACCCAGTACTTC. Residues: CASSSPGQGEETQYF. Complete variable domain (other parts from reference TRBV28 and TRBJ2-5): DVKVTQSSRYLVKRTGEKVFLECVQDMDHENMFWYRQDPGLGLRLIYFSYDVKMKEKGDIPEGYSVSREKKERFSLILESASTNQTSMYLCASSSPGQGEETQYFGPGTRLLVL.

The chain employs TRBV27 and TRBJ2-5, with TRBD2 matching over 12 bases. Germline loops: CDR1 MNHEY, CDR2 SMNVEV (reference sequence). V lost 2 bases to trimming and J lost 9 bases; unmatched junction nucleotides: 16. This CDR3 has 18 amino acids. CDR3 protein: CASSLGSLAGGRVASQYF. The CDR3 DNA sequence: TGTGCCAGCAGTTTAGGGTCCCTAGCGGGAGGGAGGGTCGCGTCCCAGTACTTC.

The chain links TRBV7-6 to TRBJ1-1; D is ambiguous. Per germline, CDR1 SGHVS and CDR2 FNYEAQ. V was trimmed by 5 bases and J by 11 bases, leaving 18 bases between them. CDR3 length: 13 amino acids. The CDR3 DNA reads as TGTGCCAGCAGCCACACTGCCGACCCGGGGGCTTTCTTT. Translating it yields CASSHTADPGAFF. Full variable domain (outside the CDR3, taken from reference TRBV7-6 and TRBJ1-1): GAGVSQSPRYKVTKRGQDVALRCDPISGHVSLYWYRQALGQGPEFLTYFNYEAQQDKSGLPNDRFSAERPEGSISTLTIQRTEQRDSAMYRCASSHTADPGAFFGQGTRLTVV.

The chain employs TRBV5-1 and TRBJ2-5; 7 bases match TRBD2. J gave up 4 bases and V 0 bases, and 6 bases lay outside the gene matches. Germline V gives CDR1 SGHRS, CDR2 YFSETQ. CDR3 length: 15 amino acids. The CDR3 coding sequence is TGCGCCAGCAGCTTGGCACCCAGCGGGGCAGAGACCCAGTACTTC. It encodes CASSLAPSGAETQYF.

V and J are TRBV11-2 and TRBJ2-1, with 12 bases aligning to TRBD2. Germline values: CDR1 SGHAT, CDR2 FQNNGV. CDR3 length: 16 amino acids. V lost 5 bases to trimming and J lost 8 bases; unmatched junction nucleotides: 10. The chain's CDR3 is CASSPPGLAGRDEQFF. The CDR3 DNA is TGTGCCAGCAGCCCCCCAGGACTAGCGGGAAGGGATGAGCAGTTCTTC.